This entry lists 18 T cell receptor beta chains sequenced from one sample in a study of OX40 agonist ivuxolimab in advanced cancers. Receptor amplification or capture employed the immunoSEQ multiplex PCR assay. Held by TCRdb, this immuneACCESS table contains in-frame sequences only and omits some clones. Under half of the omission traces to an unresolved V gene where checked; the cause of the rest is unknown. The sample has about 78,000 clones on record, almost 95% of them singletons. The ten largest clones capture 2.5% to 3% of the sample. Sequencing used CD4+ or CD8+ T cells sorted from blood, obtained in a trial of the OX40 agonist ivuxolimab. Receptor source: an adult with an advanced solid tumor such as melanoma, head and neck, liver or kidney cancer.

V usage is TRBV7-9 and J usage is TRBJ1-1; the D is unclear. The V end was cut by 5 bases, the J end by 3 bases, with 13 bases between. Germline values: CDR1 SEHNR, CDR2 FQNEAQ (reference sequence). The CDR3 is 14 residues long. As DNA, the CDR3 is TGTGCCAGCAGCCCGTCGGGCGGATACACTGAAGCTTTCTTT. Protein sequence: CASSPSGGYTEAFF.

The rearrangement links TRBV10-2 to TRBJ1-1; D not certain. Per the germline V gene, CDR1 is WSHSY and CDR2 is SAAADI. The CDR3 length is 14 residues. Trimming shortened V by 8 bases and J by 4 bases, and 17 bases separated the two germline ends. The CDR3 spells CASPRSRRATEAFF. CDR3 in DNA: TGCGCCAGCCCCCGATCAAGACGGGCCACTGAAGCTTTCTTT.

J is TRBJ2-3 and V is TRBV13, with a possible D match to TRBD2 (6 bases). There are 17 residues in the CDR3. Deletions cut 5 bases from V and 4 bases from J, with 22 bases between. The germline V gene encodes CDR1 PRHDT and CDR2 FYEKMQ (reference sequence). The CDR3 region is CASSPTPRAGTSDTQYF. The DNA for the CDR3 is TGTGCCAGCAGCCCGACCCCTAGGGCGGGGACGTCAGATACGCAGTATTTT.

The V call is TRBV11-2, the J call TRBJ2-1; weak D call: TRBD2 (7 bases). Trimming cost V 6 bases and J 0 bases, with 12 bases left between them. This CDR3 has 15 residues. Germline lookup yields CDR1 SGHAT and CDR2 FQNNGV. CDR3 in amino acids: CASSQGGVSYNEQFF. CDR3 coding DNA: TGTGCCAGCAGTCAAGGGGGGGTCTCCTACAATGAGCAGTTCTTC. The full variable domain, its missing parts supplied by reference TRBV11-2 and TRBJ2-1, is EAGVAQSPRYKIIEKRQSVAFWCNPISGHATLYWYQQILGQGPKLLIQFQNNGVVDDSQLPKDRFSAERLKGVDSTLKIQPAKLEDSAVYLCASSQGGVSYNEQFFGPGTRLTVL.

This clone was observed once. This chain joins TRBV11-1 and TRBJ2-3; 8 positions agree with TRBD1. This CDR3 has 14 amino acids. The J segment lost 2 bases and the V segment lost 4 bases, leaving 2 bases of the junction unmatched. CDR1 and CDR2 from the germline V gene are SGHAT and FQDESV (reference sequence). CDR3 protein: CASSSTGDTDTQYF. The CDR3 DNA follows: TGTGCCAGCAGCTCGACAGGGGACACAGATACGCAGTATTTT. Using reference TRBV11-1 and TRBJ2-3 for the parts outside the CDR3, the full variable domain is EAEVAQSPRYKITEKSQAVAFWCDPISGHATLYWYRQILGQGPELLVQFQDESVVDDSQLPKDRFSAERLKGVDSTLKIQPAELGDSAMYLCASSSTGDTDTQYFGPGTRLTVL.

For the CDR3, the DNA is TGTGCCAGCTCACCACAGAAGGGGACGGGCGAGCAGTACTTC. It specifies CASSPQKGTGEQYF. The chain links TRBV18 to TRBJ2-7, with D tentatively TRBD1 or TRBD2 (5 bases each). There are 14 residues in the CDR3. Trimming pared 1 base from V and 6 bases from J, leaving 13 bases between. Germline V gene data show CDR1 as KGHSH and CDR2 as LQKENI.

This clone was seen just once. The genes are TRBV19 and TRBJ1-2; D is perhaps TRBD1 (5 bases). The V gene's germline CDR1 is LNHDA and CDR2 SQIVND (reference sequence). The CDR3 spans 12 residues. Trimming cost V 9 bases and J 4 bases, with 12 bases left between them. The CDR3 sequence: CASQFGGYGYTF. CDR3 DNA: TGTGCCAGCCAGTTCGGGGGCTATGGCTACACCTTC.

The chain recombines TRBV7-2 with TRBJ2-3, with a tentative D call TRBD2 (5 bases). CDR1 is SGHTA, CDR2 FQGNSA, per germline. This CDR3 is 15 amino acids long. Trimming shortened V by 5 bases and J by 4 bases, and 16 bases separated the two germline ends. The DNA of the CDR3 is TGTGCCAGCAGCAAGACTACCTATGGCCCAGATACGCAGTATTTT. Its protein is CASSKTTYGPDTQYF.

The J gene is TRBJ2-3, the V gene TRBV7-9; D unclear. Germline values: CDR1 SEHNR, CDR2 FQNEAQ (reference sequence). The V end lost 4 bases, the J end lost 0 bases, and 11 bases lay between the germline ends. The CDR3 covers 15 residues. CDR3 nucleotides: TGTGCCAGCAGCTCCCACCTGAAGAGCACAGATACGCAGTATTTT. Protein: CASSSHLKSTDTQYF.

The V and J genes are TRBV7-9 and TRBJ2-1; possibly TRBD2 for D (6 bases). The germline V and J ends were trimmed by 3 bases and 1 base, with 10 bases remaining between them. Germline V lookup: CDR1 SEHNR, CDR2 FQNEAQ (reference sequence). The CDR3 runs 15 residues. CDR3 sequence (DNA): TGTGCCAGCAGCTTTCCGGCGGGGTCCTACAATGAGCAGTTCTTC. Its translation: CASSFPAGSYNEQFF.

The chain is built from TRBV25-1 and TRBJ1-2, with D hard to call. Germline values: CDR1 MGHDK, CDR2 SYGVNS. Between the trimmed V and J ends, which lost 0 bases and 8 bases, there was a span of 13 bases. CDR3 length: 14 residues. The CDR3 reads CASSEYGGRQGYTF. CDR3 sequence (DNA): TGTGCCAGCAGTGAATACGGCGGGCGTCAAGGCTACACCTTC.

The chain uses TRBV4-1 and TRBJ1-6, with TRBD1 matching 7 bases. The V and J ends lost 1 base and 4 bases, in that order; junction bases with no gene match: 4. The CDR3 covers 16 residues. Germline CDR1 MGHRA, CDR2 YSYEKL. The CDR3 reads CASSQALGQYNSPLHF. The CDR3 region has the DNA TGCGCCAGCAGCCAAGCCCTGGGACAGTATAATTCACCCCTCCACTTT.

This clone was found a few times. As DNA, the CDR3 is TGTGCCAGCAGCTTAGCGCTGGCTATTCAAGAGACCCAGTACTTC. Translating it yields CASSLALAIQETQYF. This chain links TRBV7-8 with TRBJ2-5; D not resolved. Trimming took off 0 bases at V and 2 bases at J, with 10 bases between the two ends. This CDR3 is 15 amino acids long. Germline CDR1 SGHVS, CDR2 FQNEAQ.

The chain combines TRBV2 with TRBJ1-2; 7 bases fit TRBD1. The CDR3 length is 13 residues. V was clipped by 6 bases and J by 7 bases; unmatched bases: 8. The germline V gene encodes CDR1 SNHLY and CDR2 FYNNEI. The CDR3 region is CASRVDRVGGYTF. CDR3 nucleotides: TGTGCCAGCAGAGTCGACAGGGTGGGTGGCTACACCTTC.

The chain recombines TRBV5-4 with TRBJ1-1, with 8 bases aligning to TRBD1. The CDR3 totals 16 residues. Germline V gives CDR1 SGHNT, CDR2 YYREEE (reference sequence). The ends lost 1 base at V and 3 bases at J; junction bases unmatched: 8. The CDR3 DNA reads TGTGCCAGCAGCTTGATTGGGACAGGCATACACACTGAAGCTTTCTTT. Its translation is CASSLIGTGIHTEAFF.

V is TRBV29-1 and J is TRBJ2-7; no firm D call. Between the trimmed V and J ends, which lost 4 bases and 3 bases, there was a span of 13 bases. CDR1 SQVTM and CDR2 ANQGSEA come from the germline V gene. The CDR3 covers 13 residues. CDR3 loop: CSVGGGQIYEQYF. CDR3 nucleotide sequence: TGCAGCGTTGGAGGTGGGCAGATCTACGAGCAGTACTTC.

This chain links TRBV5-6 with TRBJ2-1; TRBD1 might be the D (6 bases). Germline CDR1 and CDR2: SGHDT and YYEEEE. The CDR3 loop spans 18 amino acids. Trimming left V 4 bases short and J 2 bases short, with 22 bases between. The chain's CDR3 is CASSPLSQGWSTYNEQFF. CDR3 sequence (DNA): TGTGCCAGCAGCCCTCTTTCACAGGGCTGGAGTACCTACAATGAGCAGTTCTTC.

The chain carries TRBV28 and TRBJ2-7; 8 bases match TRBD2. This CDR3 is built from 15 residues. Germline V lookup: CDR1 MDHEN, CDR2 SYDVKM. The V and J ends lost 0 bases and 5 bases, in that order; junction bases with no gene match: 6. The CDR3 nucleotides read TGTGCCAGCAGTTTATGGACGGGGGGGCAGGACGAGCAGTACTTC. Protein product: CASSLWTGGQDEQYF.